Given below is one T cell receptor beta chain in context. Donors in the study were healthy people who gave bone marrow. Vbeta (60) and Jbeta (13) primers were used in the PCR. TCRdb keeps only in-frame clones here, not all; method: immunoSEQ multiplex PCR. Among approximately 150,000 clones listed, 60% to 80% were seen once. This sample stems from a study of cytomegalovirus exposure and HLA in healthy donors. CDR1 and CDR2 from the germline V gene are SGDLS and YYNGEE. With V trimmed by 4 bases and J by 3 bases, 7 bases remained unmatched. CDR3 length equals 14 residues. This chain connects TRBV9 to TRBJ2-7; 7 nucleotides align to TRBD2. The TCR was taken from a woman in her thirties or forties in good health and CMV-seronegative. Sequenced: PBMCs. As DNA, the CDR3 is TGTGCCAGCAGCCCAAGCGGGACCAACTACGAGCAGTACTTC. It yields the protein CASSPSGTNYEQYF.